Below, one T cell receptor (beta chain) is given with its context. Its target is not known. V dropped 5 bases and J dropped 6 bases, with 14 bases sitting between them. In germline, CDR1 is MNHEY, CDR2 SVGAGI. The CDR3 runs 14 residues. The data are from a study of OX40 agonist ivuxolimab in advanced cancers. As for the study in general: The diagnoses of dose-escalation patients were hepatocellular carcinoma, melanoma, renal cell or head and neck cancer. Broader study findings: Those patients achieving a partial response at 0.1-3.0 mg/kg showed among the lowest clonal expansion.

Libraries were prepared by immunoSEQ multiplex PCR; TCRdb keeps only in-frame clonotypes and omits some of them. In the table there are about 60,000 clones, 93% of which are singletons. The sample was CD4+ or CD8+ T cells sorted from blood, taken in a trial of the OX40 agonist ivuxolimab. The rearrangement joins TRBV6-5 to TRBJ1-5; D not resolved. The clonotype was recovered from an adult with an advanced solid tumor such as melanoma, head and neck, liver or kidney cancer. The CDR3 DNA reads TGTGCCAGCAGTACGCTGGTGGGAGCTCAGCCCCAGCATTTT. Translation gives CASSTLVGAQPQHF.